Reported below is one TCR beta chain. Its antigen is unidentified. The data derive from a study of cytomegalovirus exposure and HLA in healthy donors. Whole-study results and caveats: Analysis performed later found roughly 17,000 TCR beta sequences associated with HLA alleles at 0.05 false discovery rate.

The PCR had 60 Vbeta and 13 Jbeta primers. The assay was immunoSEQ multiplex PCR, and TCRdb's table has in-frame clones only and misses some. The data hold about 150,000 clones, with roughly 83% observed a single time. Germline CDR1 and CDR2: SGHDT and YYEEEE. CDR3 length equals 16 residues. After removal of 4 bases from V and 4 bases from J, the junction contained 9 bases not matched to a gene. The chain has TRBV5-6 and TRBJ2-7, with 12 nucleotides matching TRBD2. This receptor was identified in a human donor in good health. The sequenced sample consisted of PBMCs. CDR3 residues: CASSMTSGGTIYEQYF. CDR3 nucleotide sequence: TGTGCCAGCAGCATGACTAGCGGGGGAACGATATACGAGCAGTACTTC.